This T cell receptor (beta chain) was found in a study of CD49a tissue-resident CD8 T cells in human skin (dated by TCRdb to 2017 to 2019). Looking at the study overall: The study looked at subsets of tissue-resident memory CD8+ T cells in human skin, with the subsets defined by expression of CD49a, CD69 and CD103.

Regarding this clone: Its antigen is still unknown. The sample holds no much larger clone one base away, and base qualities are not on file.

For 5 or 6 healthy donors, sorted CD8+ T cells taken from blood, dermis and epidermis had their TCR beta CDR3 regions analysed. All TCR-sequenced donors were healthy individuals, and each provided both blood and skin samples. CD8+ T cell populations were isolated by sorting before TCR beta sequencing. Library generation was performed with the immunoSEQ multiplex PCR assay. As for the authors' bioinformatics: How frequently each TCR V beta family was used was compared between the sorted CD8+ T cell populations from blood, dermis and epidermis. In its TCRdb copy, this immuneACCESS table keeps in-frame sequences only and misses some clones. Where compared with another copy, unresolved V genes explain less than half of these, and the others have no known cause. That table is the source of V, J and clone size, and D and trimming were worked out from the DNA. For this sample the table gives approximately 1,500 clones, of which 60% to 70% were detected only once. The top ten hold roughly a third of the sample.

Taken from cysteine to phenylalanine, the CDR3 has 13 residues. Of the read, only the CDR3 DNA is kept; its 39 bases are in frame from base 1. V and J are trimmed by 8 bases and 7 bases, and the gene matches miss 8 bases of the junction. Sequences MRHNA (CDR1) and SNTAGT (CDR2) are obtained from the germline V gene. This clonotype was obtained from a human donor in good health. The sample comprised CLA- CD8+ effector memory T cells sorted from blood. The chain is assembled from TRBV6-4 and TRBJ2-1, with 7 bases matching TRBD2. The nucleotide sequence is TGTGCCAGCGGGGGAGGGGATAGAAATGAGCAGTTCTTC. Translated, this is CASGGGDRNEQFF.